What follows are 14 T cell receptor beta chains derived from one specimen sequenced in a study of T cell responses to AZD1222 COVID-19 vaccine. The protocol was immunoSEQ multiplex PCR, while the TCRdb copy is restricted to in-frame clones and leaves out a portion. In the table there are 150,000 to 200,000 clones, 90% to 95% of which are singletons. The sample here was peripheral blood, taken 28 days after the second AZD1222 dose. Every receptor here comes from an adult who received the AZD1222 COVID-19 vaccine.

The chain is built from TRBV6-5 and TRBJ2-1; the match to TRBD2 covers 7 bases. CDR3 length: 13 amino acids. The ends lost 6 bases at V and 9 bases at J; junction bases unmatched: 8. Germline V lookup: CDR1 MNHEY, CDR2 SVGAGI. The CDR3 nucleotides read TGTGCCAGCAGCCAATTTAAGCGGGGTGAGCAGTTCTTC. Its translation: CASSQFKRGEQFF.

The CDR3 loop is CASSPGRLNTEAFF. The CDR3 region has the DNA TGTGCCAGCAGCCCAGGACGGTTGAACACTGAAGCTTTCTTT. The genes are TRBV6-4 and TRBJ1-1, with D hard to call. The germline CDR1 and CDR2 sequences are MRHNA and SNTAGT. This CDR3 has 14 amino acids. V lost 6 bases, J lost 0 bases, and 11 bases lay in between.

The J gene is TRBJ2-5, the V gene TRBV9, with D tentatively TRBD1 or TRBD2 (6 bases each). This CDR3 comprises 14 residues. Per germline, CDR1 SGDLS and CDR2 YYNGEE. Trimming took off 4 bases at V and 4 bases at J, with 14 bases between the two ends. Here the CDR3 reads CASSREGGGETQYF. As DNA, the CDR3 is TGTGCCAGCAGCCGCGAGGGGGGCGGAGAGACCCAGTACTTC.

This chain uses TRBV30 with TRBJ1-3; D is unresolved. This CDR3 is built from 13 residues. Trimming took 5 bases from V and 2 from J, leaving 10 bases between them. Germline V gene sequence: CDR1 GTSNPN, CDR2 SVGIG (reference sequence). CDR3 sequence: CAWAGVAGNTIYF. The CDR3 DNA sequence: TGTGCCTGGGCTGGGGTCGCTGGAAACACCATATATTTT.

V gene TRBV12-3 or TRBV12-4 combines with J gene TRBJ2-3; D remains unclear. CDR3 length: 13 residues. The V end was cut by 3 bases, the J end by 3 bases, with 7 bases between. The CDR3 loop is CASSLFTTDTQYF. DNA for the CDR3: TGTGCCAGCAGTTTGTTCACAACAGATACGCAGTATTTT.

This clone was counted many times. The J gene is TRBJ1-5, the V gene TRBV19; D not certain. Germline values: CDR1 LNHDA, CDR2 SQIVND (reference sequence). Between the trimmed V and J ends, which lost 8 bases and 0 bases, there was a span of 11 bases. The CDR3 has 14 residues. CDR3 nucleotides: TGTGCCAGTGGGCCAACTTATAGCAATCAGCCCCAGCATTTT. This gives the protein CASGPTYSNQPQHF.

The V gene is TRBV7-2, the J gene TRBJ1-3; the D is unclear. The ends were cut back, 5 bases at V and 2 bases at J, with 10 bases in the middle. CDR1 SGHTA and CDR2 FQGNSA come from the germline V gene. The CDR3 is made up of 14 amino acids. The CDR3 region has the DNA TGTGCCAGCAGCCCCTACCCCACTGGAAACACCATATATTTT. Its protein product is CASSPYPTGNTIYF.

The genes are TRBV2 and TRBJ1-3; D gene unclear. The germline V gene has CDR1 SNHLY and CDR2 FYNNEI. The CDR3 runs 14 residues. Trimming shortened V by 6 bases and J by 0 bases, and 9 bases separated the two germline ends. The CDR3 sequence is CASRGRSSGNTIYF. DNA for the CDR3: TGTGCCAGCAGGGGCAGGAGCTCTGGAAACACCATATATTTT.

This chain joins TRBV27 and TRBJ1-4; D unresolved. The CDR3 has 15 amino acids. V was cut by 6 bases and J by 0 bases, with 11 bases left in between. CDR1 and CDR2 from the germline V gene are MNHEY and SMNVEV (reference sequence). CDR3 sequence (DNA): TGTGCCAGCAGAGCTGGGGTTGCAACTAATGAAAAACTGTTTTTT. This sequence encodes CASRAGVATNEKLFF.

This chain uses TRBV6-5 with TRBJ1-2; D is possibly TRBD1 (6 bases). This CDR3 is 16 amino acids long. CDR1 and CDR2 (germline): MNHEY, SVGAGI. Trimming removed 2 bases from V and 5 bases from J, with 18 bases in between. CDR3 loop: CASSYRSPDRKYGYTF. The CDR3, as DNA: TGTGCCAGCAGTTACCGTTCCCCTGACAGGAAATATGGCTACACCTTC.

The rearrangement joins TRBV11-2 to TRBJ1-4; 7 bases are a match to TRBD1. The germline CDR1 and CDR2 sequences are SGHAT and FQNNGV. The CDR3 is made up of 15 amino acids. V trimming: 5 bases; J trimming: 4 bases; junction bases outside the gene matches: 7. The CDR3 loop reads CASSDGQVDNEKLFF. The CDR3 DNA reads TGTGCCAGCAGCGACGGACAGGTTGATAATGAAAAACTGTTTTTT.

This clone was counted a single time. The V and J genes are TRBV6-5 and TRBJ2-3, with 7 bases fitting TRBD2. The CDR3 runs to 16 residues. Trimming removed 0 bases from V and 4 bases from J; junction bases left unmatched: 7. Germline V gene lookup returns CDR1 MNHEY and CDR2 SVGAGI. In DNA, the CDR3 is TGTGCCAGCAGTTACTCCAGCGGGGTCCCACCAGATACGCAGTATTTT. It codes for CASSYSSGVPPDTQYF.

This chain joins TRBV7-8 and TRBJ2-2, with a possible D match to TRBD1 (6 bases). Trimming left V 3 bases short and J 5 bases short, with 16 bases between. Germline values: CDR1 SGHVS, CDR2 FQNEAQ. This CDR3 is 16 amino acids long. The CDR3 DNA sequence: TGTGCCAGCAGCTTCACTAGGGGGTCGGGGACCGGGGAGCTGTTTTTT. Protein: CASSFTRGSGTGELFF.

The rearrangement joins TRBV7-2 to TRBJ2-7; 13 bases match TRBD2. After removal of 5 bases from V and 3 bases from J, the junction contained 4 bases not matched to a gene. The CDR3 spans 15 residues. Germline V lookup: CDR1 SGHTA, CDR2 FQGNSA. The CDR3 nucleotides read TGTGCCAGCAGCCTCAGGACTAGCGGGGGCTACGAGCAGTACTTC. Its translation is CASSLRTSGGYEQYF.